The following is a TCR beta chain sequence with its context. Its antigen is unknown. The CDR3 totals 17 residues. Germline V gene sequence: CDR1 LNHDA, CDR2 SQIVND (reference sequence). V shed 5 bases and J 8 bases; nucleotides not matched to a gene: 10. The entry originates in a study of cytotoxic CD8 clonotypes in ibrutinib-treated CLL. At the level of the study: The patients comprised some 10 relapsed/refractory and about 15 treatment-naive cases, 17 to 18 IGHV unmutated. Partial responses numbered some 25 and complete responses 2; after a median around 74 months, about 14 stayed remitted and approximately twelve progressed. Study observations and caveats: At progression, clonality fell back toward baseline after rising at ibrutinib response. The study found public clonotypes uncommon, contracting or stable on treatment.

Here immunoSEQ multiplex PCR was the method, and the copy in TCRdb shows in-frame clones only, minus some. The sample lists about 150,000 clones; around 76% were seen once. This receptor was identified in a human donor with chronic lymphocytic leukemia. Sequenced here: PBMCs, sampled after 24 months of ibrutinib treatment. The V gene is TRBV19, the J gene TRBJ2-1, with TRBD2 identical over 15 bases. CDR3 in DNA: TGTGCCAGTAGTCGCGGACTAGCGGGGGGGTACTTTGATGAGCAGTTCTTC. Translated, it gives CASSRGLAGGYFDEQFF.